These 32 T cell receptor beta chains were sequenced from one sample in a study of vaccination and CD4 T cells after COVID-19. Antigens of these TCRs are unknown. Cultured CD4+ T-cell DNA underwent Oncomine TCR Beta short-read sequencing. TCRdb recomputed calls from the PCR reads with MiXCR, one row per CDR3 protein. Here the sample spans around 5,000 distinct CDR3 sequences, roughly three quarters being singletons. Stated treatment: roughly 11-day PBMC culture with coronavirus spike peptide pools or control peptides (ViraFEST assay). Source material: CD4+ T cells from blood, cultured in vitro. The receptors shown here come from a human donor who had recovered from COVID-19.

The table lists this clonotype with a count of one. The chain couples TRBV20-1 to TRBJ1-2; 11 bases align to TRBD1. This CDR3 is built from 13 residues. In germline, CDR1 is DFQATT, CDR2 SNEGSKA (reference sequence). The trim removed 7 bases at V and 4 bases at J, leaving 5 bases unmatched. The CDR3 is CSVTGTGGYGYTF. CDR3 coding DNA: TGCAGTGTTACCGGGACAGGGGGCTATGGCTACACCTTC.

The chain carries TRBV6-5 and TRBJ1-2; 7 bases agree with TRBD1. V shed 4 bases, J shed 6 bases, and the junction held 11 bases outside the gene matches. This CDR3 is built from 15 residues. Germline V CDR1 and CDR2: MNHEY, SVGAGI. CDR3 residues: CASSSRQGSFDGYTF. DNA of the CDR3: TGTGCCAGCAGTTCCCGACAGGGCTCTTTTGATGGCTACACCTTC.

The chain is built from TRBV20-1 and TRBJ2-5; D might be TRBD1 (5 bases). CDR1 is DFQATT and CDR2 is SNEGSKA in the germline V gene (reference sequence). V shed 4 bases and J shed 2 bases, with 11 bases lying between them. The CDR3 length is 13 residues. CDR3 DNA: TGCAGTGCTACCCAGGGTCATCAAGAGACCCAGTACTTC. This encodes CSATQGHQETQYF.

The chain carries TRBV2 and TRBJ2-5, with no clear D. Trimming took 2 bases from V and 5 from J, leaving 6 bases between them. This CDR3 spans 12 amino acids. Germline V gives CDR1 SNHLY, CDR2 FYNNEI. As DNA, the CDR3 is TGTGCCAGCAGTGAAAGATGGGAGACCCAGTACTTC. Protein sequence: CASSERWETQYF.

A few counts support this clonotype. The CDR3 loop reads CALGLQSYTF. The CDR3 DNA follows: TGTGCCCTGGGACTCCAGAGCTACACCTTC. The rearrangement links TRBV30 to TRBJ1-2; D may be TRBD1 (5 bases). The CDR3 has 10 amino acids. Looked up from germline, CDR1 is GTSNPN and CDR2 is SVGIG (reference sequence). V was cut by 8 bases and J by 9 bases, with 13 bases left in between.

A word on this clonotype: Because the CDR3's place on the DNA is in doubt, the DNA is left out and the CDR3 is given as listed by TCRdb. The chain carries TRBV7-5 and TRBJ1-5. TRBV7-5 is a pseudogene segment. The CDR3 sequence runs 17 residues, both termini included. The chain's CDR3 is CISVSEAATRSSQPQHF.

This clonotype has just a few counts. The chain links TRBV6-1 to TRBJ1-6; 9 bases are a match to TRBD1. The germline gives CDR1 MNHNS, CDR2 SASEGT. The trim removed 6 bases at V and 4 bases at J, leaving 16 bases unmatched. The CDR3 contains 19 residues. The CDR3 reads CASSLGRGRGTGYNSPLHF. As DNA, the CDR3 is TGTGCCAGCAGCCTCGGCCGGGGACGAGGGACAGGGTATAATTCACCCCTCCACTTT.

The chain links TRBV10-3 to TRBJ1-2, with TRBD1 matching over 9 bases. Looked up from germline, CDR1 is ENHRY and CDR2 is SYGVKD. Trimming cost V 4 bases and J 8 bases; bases outside gene matches: 11. This CDR3 spans 15 amino acids. The CDR3 is CAISGGQGLPGGYTF. CDR3 DNA sequence: TGTGCCATCAGTGGGGGACAGGGCCTACCGGGAGGCTACACCTTC.

This clonotype was seen a handful of times. The CDR3: CASSSSHGTGLNTGELFF. As DNA, the CDR3 is TGTGCCAGCAGTTCATCACATGGGACAGGGCTGAACACCGGGGAGCTGTTTTTT. The chain recombines TRBV7-9 with TRBJ2-2, with 9 positions matching TRBD1. This CDR3 comprises 18 residues. Germline CDR1 SEHNR, CDR2 FQNEAQ (reference sequence). V trimming: 6 bases; J trimming: 1 base; junction bases outside the gene matches: 12.

This chain links TRBV6-1 with TRBJ1-1; D remains unclear. V was cut by 5 bases and J by 0 bases, with 13 bases left in between. The CDR3 loop spans 15 amino acids. CDR1 MNHNS and CDR2 SASEGT come from the germline V gene. The CDR3 DNA reads TGTGCCAGCAGTCGGGTAGGTGGTCTGAACACTGAAGCTTTCTTT. Its translation: CASSRVGGLNTEAFF.

This rearrangement joins TRBV7-9 to TRBJ1-4; D remains unclear. Germline V lookup: CDR1 SEHNR, CDR2 FQNEAQ (reference sequence). The CDR3 extends over 16 amino acids. Between the trimmed V and J ends, which lost 3 bases and 2 bases, there was a span of 13 bases. The chain's CDR3 is CASSLIMGWTNEKLFF. CDR3 DNA sequence: TGTGCCAGCAGCTTGATTATGGGCTGGACTAATGAAAAACTGTTTTTT.

The chain employs TRBV7-9 and TRBJ1-5, with TRBD1 identical over 7 bases. The CDR3 runs 17 residues. The J segment lost 4 bases and the V segment lost 1 base, leaving 10 bases of the junction unmatched. Germline V gene lookup returns CDR1 SEHNR and CDR2 FQNEAQ (reference sequence). The CDR3, as DNA: TGTGCCAGCAGCTTAGGTTCCACAGGGGCATGGAATCAGCCCCAGCATTTT. It encodes CASSLGSTGAWNQPQHF.

The chain is built from TRBV21-1 and TRBJ2-1; the table's D call, TRBD1, has no DNA check behind it. TRBV21-1 is assigned pseudogene status. This CDR3 is built from 19 residues. CDR3 loop: CATSSQTVKGRGDHNEQFF. The CDR3 DNA sequence: TGTGCCACCAGCAGTCAGACAGTCAAAGGTAGGGGTGACCACAATGAGCAGTTCTTC.

V gene TRBV6-2 or TRBV6-3 combines with J gene TRBJ1-1, with a tentative D call TRBD1 (6 bases). This CDR3 has 14 amino acids. Germline CDR1 and CDR2: MNHEY and SVGEGT. V was cut by 2 bases and J by 4 bases, with 11 bases left in between. CDR3 nucleotides: TGTGCCAGCAGTTACATACAGGGAGCCACTGAAGCTTTCTTT. Translated: CASSYIQGATEAFF.

The chain recombines TRBV7-2 with TRBJ1-1; D gene uncertain. The CDR3 consists of 12 residues. Germline values: CDR1 SGHTA, CDR2 FQGNSA. Trimming took 6 bases from V and 7 from J, leaving 12 bases between them. CDR3: CASRLIRVEAFF. The CDR3 nucleotides are TGTGCCAGCAGGCTAATTAGGGTTGAAGCTTTCTTT.

The V gene is TRBV6-1, the J gene TRBJ1-3; D is uncertain. V dropped 6 bases and J dropped 10 bases, with 10 bases sitting between them. Germline CDR1 and CDR2: MNHNS and SASEGT. The CDR3 has 11 amino acids. The CDR3 sequence: CASSSGWTIYF. The CDR3 bases are TGTGCCAGCAGCTCCGGATGGACCATATATTTT.

By share, this clonotype counts as large. The chain employs TRBV7-2 and TRBJ2-3; D is undetermined. The CDR3 is made up of 15 amino acids. Trimming shortened V by 4 bases and J by 3 bases, and 14 bases separated the two germline ends. CDR1 SGHTA and CDR2 FQGNSA come from the germline V gene. CDR3 coding DNA: TGTGCCAGCAGCTCAGGCCGGGCAGAAACAGATACGCAGTATTTT. Translated: CASSSGRAETDTQYF.

The genes are TRBV30 and TRBJ1-1, with 8 nucleotides matching TRBD1. Looked up from germline, CDR1 is GTSNPN and CDR2 is SVGIG (reference sequence). The CDR3 is 15 residues long. J was trimmed by 5 bases and V by 2 bases; bases with no gene match: 10. CDR3 sequence: CAWSRFGTGLTEAFF. CDR3 nucleotides: TGTGCCTGGAGTCGTTTCGGGACAGGTCTGACTGAAGCTTTCTTT.

Of note for this clonotype: The junction and the germline gene differ at one end; a read error may be behind it. The V and J genes are TRBV7-2 and TRBJ2-7; D not certain. From germline, CDR1 is SGHTA and CDR2 FQGNSA. The CDR3 consists of 12 residues. The CDR3 loop reads CASSLEIGPSSF. CDR3 sequence (DNA): TGTGCCAGCAGCTTAGAGATTGGCCCATCGAGCTTC.

This clonotype was counted only a few times. The V call is TRBV7-2, the J call TRBJ2-3, with D perhaps TRBD2 (5 bases). Germline V lookup: CDR1 SGHTA, CDR2 FQGNSA. V was pared by 1 base and J by 2 bases, with 10 bases between. This CDR3 has 15 residues. The DNA of the CDR3 is TGTGCCAGCAGCTTAGTCGGACTTTACACAGATACGCAGTATTTT. It codes for CASSLVGLYTDTQYF.

The V call is TRBV28, the J call TRBJ2-4; D is possibly TRBD1 or TRBD2 (5 bases each). V was cut by 8 bases and J by 2 bases, with 13 bases left in between. The CDR3 is 14 amino acids. Germline V CDR1 and CDR2: MDHEN, SYDVKM. CDR3 residues: CASALGGPKNIQYF. The DNA for the CDR3 is TGTGCCAGCGCCCTTGGGGGTCCCAAAAACATTCAGTACTTC. Supplemented by reference TRBV28 and TRBJ2-4, the full variable domain reads DVKVTQSSRYLVKRTGEKVFLECVQDMDHENMFWYRQDPGLGLRLIYFSYDVKMKEKGDIPEGYSVSREKKERFSLILESASTNQTSMYLCASALGGPKNIQYFGAGTRLSVL.

This clonotype was recorded a few times. V and J are TRBV20-1 and TRBJ1-2; 9 nucleotides line up with TRBD1. Per the germline V gene, CDR1 is DFQATT and CDR2 is SNEGSKA (reference sequence). Losses at the gene ends were 0 bases for V and 3 bases for J; bases not matched to a gene: 14. The CDR3 runs 18 residues. The DNA for the CDR3 is TGCAGTGCTAGAGAGGGGACAGGGTATCGGAAAAAAGACTATGGCTACACCTTC. Its protein product is CSAREGTGYRKKDYGYTF.

The chain recombines TRBV20-1 with TRBJ1-5; the D gene is possibly TRBD1 (6 bases). The CDR3 consists of 13 residues. With 5 bases removed from V and 5 bases from J, the gap between germline ends came to 13 bases. The germline CDR1 and CDR2 sequences are DFQATT and SNEGSKA (reference sequence). In DNA, the CDR3 is TGCAGTGCTGTACAGGGAGGGGATCAGCCCCAGCATTTT. Its protein product is CSAVQGGDQPQHF.

V and J are TRBV20-1 and TRBJ1-2, with a weak D call TRBD1 (5 bases). Germline loops: CDR1 DFQATT, CDR2 SNEGSKA (reference sequence). This CDR3 contains 14 residues. V lost 5 bases and J lost 8, with 21 bases in between. As DNA, the CDR3 is TGCAGTGCTCCGATAGGAGCAGGGCGAGGAGGCTACACCTTC. It specifies CSAPIGAGRGGYTF.

This clonotype is categorized as large (0.1 to 1%). V and J are TRBV12-3 or TRBV12-4 and TRBJ2-3, with D possibly matching TRBD2 (5 bases). Trimming removed 7 bases at V and 0 bases at J, with 23 bases between. This CDR3 contains 18 residues. CDR3 DNA sequence: TGTGCCAGCATCAGGCCGCGGGTGAACGGCTCTAGCACAGATACGCAGTATTTT. It encodes CASIRPRVNGSSTDTQYF.

The genes are TRBV7-2 and TRBJ2-7; weak D call: TRBD1 (6 bases). Between the trimmed V and J ends, which lost 7 bases and 5 bases, there was a span of 21 bases. Germline values: CDR1 SGHTA, CDR2 FQGNSA. CDR3 length equals 15 residues. CDR3 loop: CASKLTPGEIDEQYF. In DNA, the CDR3 is TGTGCCAGCAAACTTACGCCAGGGGAGATTGACGAGCAGTACTTC.

The chain joins TRBV20-1 to TRBJ1-2; TRBD1 matches 7 bases. The CDR3 runs 13 residues. The V and J ends lost 1 base and 8 bases, in that order; junction bases with no gene match: 7. The germline V gene has CDR1 DFQATT and CDR2 SNEGSKA (reference sequence). DNA for the CDR3: TGCAGTGCTAGAGCAGGGGGACTCAGAGGCTACACCTTC. Translation: CSARAGGLRGYTF.

The chain links TRBV12-3 or TRBV12-4 to TRBJ1-2; D gene uncertain. The V gene lost 7 bases and the J gene lost 4 bases, with 13 bases spanning the gap. This CDR3 region has 13 residues. As DNA, the CDR3 is TGTGCCAGCACCCGCGCGGTCGGCTATGGCTACACCTTC. Translating gives CASTRAVGYGYTF.

The chain uses TRBV12-3 or TRBV12-4 and TRBJ1-6, with D perhaps matching TRBD1 (6 bases). The V gene lost 4 bases and the J gene lost 5 bases, with 12 bases spanning the gap. This CDR3 comprises 15 residues. CDR3 DNA: TGTGCCAGCAGTTCGAACGGACAGAATAATTCACCCCTCCACTTT. Encoded protein: CASSSNGQNNSPLHF.

The rearrangement joins TRBV4-3 to TRBJ1-2, with D possibly TRBD1 on 6 matching bases. Deletions cut 0 bases from V and 0 bases from J, with 14 bases between. The germline CDR1 and CDR2 sequences are LGHNA and YSLEER. The CDR3 contains 17 residues. This chain's CDR3 is CASSQDSGGAANYGYTF. CDR3 DNA sequence: TGCGCCAGCAGCCAAGATTCGGGGGGGGCAGCTAACTATGGCTACACCTTC.

The CDR3 loop is CASSLGRANQPQHF. The CDR3 coding sequence is TGTGCCAGCAGTTTGGGACGGGCAAATCAGCCCCAGCATTTT. The rearrangement links TRBV12-3 or TRBV12-4 to TRBJ1-5, with a weak D call TRBD1 (5 bases). V lost 3 bases, J lost 4 bases, and 10 bases lay in between. This CDR3 is built from 14 residues.

CDR3 protein: CSVVGEAFF. Written as DNA, the CDR3 is TGCAGTGTGGTGGGTGAAGCTTTCTTT. This chain connects TRBV20-1 to TRBJ1-1, with D unresolved. Trimming took 7 bases from V and 7 from J, leaving 7 bases between them. CDR1 and CDR2 (germline): DFQATT, SNEGSKA (reference sequence). The CDR3 has 9 amino acids.